The entry below gives a single TCR beta chain sequence along with its context. Its antigen is undetermined. This sample is part of a study of T cell repertoires in cytomegalovirus infection. About the study: Selected CMV epitopes included recently identified HLA-C-restricted ones as well as well-studied HLA-B-restricted ones. Public TCR beta signatures provided an indication of both CMV infection and a matching HLA type.

Each CDR3 protein gets one entry after TCRdb re-called the reads with MiXCR. The sample has hundreds of thousands of distinct CDR3 sequences, approximately 32% seen once. Study-level results: Accumulated public TCR beta family frequency recognized individuals carrying CMV together with the relevant HLA. The study found HLA-C-restricted CMV-specific TCR beta clonotypes dominating the ex vivo response.

The material sequenced was cultured CD8+ T cells from PBMCs, taken from culture after CMV antigen stimulation. The TCR sequence derives from a human donor in good health (CMV status not recorded). Some clones in this sample may be carry-over from other donors' samples.

CDR3 amino acids: CAISGGRSSGNTIYF. In DNA form, the CDR3 reads TGTGCCATCTCAGGGGGACGGAGCTCTGGAAACACCATATATTTT. The rearrangement joins TRBV7-9 to TRBJ1-3, with 7 bases that match TRBD1. Germline V gene lookup returns CDR1 SEHNR and CDR2 FQNEAQ (reference sequence). Unmatched junction bases numbered 9, after V lost 10 bases and J lost 0 bases. The CDR3 runs 15 residues.